The source of this TCR beta chain is a study of T cell responses to AZD1222 COVID-19 vaccine. Profiling relied on immunoSEQ multiplex PCR, and the TCRdb table lists in-frame clones only, not all of them. This table has approximately 170,000 clones, 70% to 90% appearing once. The germline V and J ends were trimmed by 7 bases and 4 bases, with 13 bases remaining between them. CDR1 is SQVTM and CDR2 is ANQGSEA in the germline V gene. The CDR3 contains 12 residues. The sequenced sample was peripheral blood, obtained 28 days after the second AZD1222 dose. J is TRBJ2-5 and V is TRBV29-1, with D perhaps TRBD2 (6 bases). This TCR derives from an adult who received the AZD1222 COVID-19 vaccine. The CDR3 DNA reads TGCAGCGCTCATACCGGGGGAGAGACCCAGTACTTC. Translated, it gives CSAHTGGETQYF.